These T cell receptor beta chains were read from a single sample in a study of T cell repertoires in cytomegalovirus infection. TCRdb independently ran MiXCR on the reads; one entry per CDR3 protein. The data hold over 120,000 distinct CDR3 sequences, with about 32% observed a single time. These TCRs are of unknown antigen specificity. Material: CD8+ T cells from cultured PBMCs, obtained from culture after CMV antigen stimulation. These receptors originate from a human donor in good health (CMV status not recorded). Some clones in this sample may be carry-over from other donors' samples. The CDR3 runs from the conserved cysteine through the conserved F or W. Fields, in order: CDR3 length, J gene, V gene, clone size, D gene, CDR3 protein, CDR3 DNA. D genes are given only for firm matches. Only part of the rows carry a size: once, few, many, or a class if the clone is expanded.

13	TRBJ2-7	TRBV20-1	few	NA	CSASLGISYEQYF	TGCAGTGCTAGCCTCGGAATCTCCTACGAGCAGTACTTC
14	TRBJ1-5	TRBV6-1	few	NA	CASSELTEYQPQHF	TGTGCCAGCAGTGAGCTAACGGAGTATCAGCCCCAGCATTTT
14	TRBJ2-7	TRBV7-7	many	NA	CASSLGTGAYEQYF	TGTGCCAGCAGCCTAGGCACGGGGGCCTACGAGCAGTACTTC
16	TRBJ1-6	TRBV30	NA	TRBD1	CAWSQLGDRVLSPLHF	TGTGCCTGGAGTCAACTAGGGGACAGGGTATTATCACCCCTCCACTTT
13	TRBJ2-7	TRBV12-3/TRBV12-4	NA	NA	CASSSGGRYEQYF	TGTGCCAGCAGTTCCGGGGGGCGCTACGAGCAGTACTTC
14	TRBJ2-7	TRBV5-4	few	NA	CASSPEDTSSEQYF	TGTGCCAGCAGCCCCGAGGACACGAGTTCGGAGCAGTACTTC
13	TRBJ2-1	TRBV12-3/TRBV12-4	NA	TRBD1	CASTLQGINEQFF	TGTGCCAGCACCCTACAGGGGATCAATGAGCAGTTCTTC
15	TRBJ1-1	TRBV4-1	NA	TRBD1	CASSHPGQGTTEAFF	TGCGCCAGCAGCCATCCGGGACAGGGGACGACTGAAGCTTTCTTT
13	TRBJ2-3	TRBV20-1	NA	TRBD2	CSASGGSTDTQYF	TGCAGTGCTAGCGGGGGGTCCACAGATACGCAGTATTTT
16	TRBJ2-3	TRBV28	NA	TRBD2	CASSSNSGGPTDTQYF	TGTGCCAGCAGTTCCAATAGCGGGGGGCCCACAGATACGCAGTATTTT
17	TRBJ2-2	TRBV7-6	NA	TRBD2	CASSLGSGLAGTGELFF	TGTGCCAGCAGCTTAGGGTCGGGACTAGCGGGCACCGGGGAGCTGTTTTTT
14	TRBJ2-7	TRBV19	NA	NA	CASNPQGRSYEQYF	TGTGCCAGTAATCCACAGGGTAGGTCCTACGAGCAGTACTTC
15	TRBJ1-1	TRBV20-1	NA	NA	CSARDYRQSNTEAFF	TGCAGTGCTAGAGATTACCGACAGTCGAACACTGAAGCTTTCTTT
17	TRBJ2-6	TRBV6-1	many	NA	CASTRRGRNSGANVLTF	TGTGCCAGCACCAGACGTGGACGTAACTCTGGGGCCAACGTCCTGACTTTC
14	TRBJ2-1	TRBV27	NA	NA	CASSPLWGGNEQFF	TGTGCCAGCAGCCCCTTGTGGGGCGGGAATGAGCAGTTCTTC
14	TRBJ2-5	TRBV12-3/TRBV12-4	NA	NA	CANSPWADQETQYF	TGTGCCAACAGTCCCTGGGCGGATCAAGAGACCCAGTACTTC
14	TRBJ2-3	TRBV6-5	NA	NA	CASRGYWGTDTQYF	TGTGCCAGCAGAGGCTACTGGGGTACAGATACGCAGTATTTT
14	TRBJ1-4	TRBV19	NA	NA	CASSGWATNEKLFF	TGTGCCAGTAGTGGGTGGGCAACTAATGAAAAACTGTTTTTT
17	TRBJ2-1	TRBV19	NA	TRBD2	CASSQGLAYLRYNVQFF	TGTGCCAGTAGCCAAGGACTAGCCTACCTCCGTTACAATGTGCAGTTCTTC
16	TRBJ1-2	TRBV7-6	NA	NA	CASSLEVGGLGYGYTF	TGTGCCAGCAGCTTAGAGGTGGGCGGCCTAGGGTATGGCTACACCTTC
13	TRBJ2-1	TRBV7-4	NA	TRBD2	CASTTGGVDEQFF	TGTGCCAGCACAACCGGGGGGGTCGATGAGCAGTTCTTC
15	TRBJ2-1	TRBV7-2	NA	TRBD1	CASSVGTASWDEQFF	TGTGCCAGCAGCGTCGGGACAGCTAGTTGGGATGAGCAGTTCTTC
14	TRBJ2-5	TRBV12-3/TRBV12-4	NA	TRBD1	CASSTGQGQETQYF	TGTGCCAGCAGTACCGGACAGGGGCAAGAGACCCAGTACTTC
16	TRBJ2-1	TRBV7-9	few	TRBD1	CASSKGTASSYNEQFF	TGTGCCAGCAGCAAAGGGACAGCCAGCTCCTACAATGAGCAGTTCTTC
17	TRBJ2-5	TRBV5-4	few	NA	CASSLGGLRDTQETQYF	TGTGCCAGCAGCTTGGGGGGACTCCGGGATACCCAAGAGACCCAGTACTTC
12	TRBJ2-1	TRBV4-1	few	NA	CASSPVGNEQFF	TGCGCCAGCAGCCCGGTTGGGAATGAGCAGTTCTTC
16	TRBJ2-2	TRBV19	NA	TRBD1	CASRNRDRGLSGELFF	TGTGCCAGTAGAAACCGGGACAGGGGGCTTAGCGGGGAGCTGTTTTTT